This is a list of T cell receptor beta chains from one sample in a study of identical twins. MiXCR, run by TCRdb on the 5' RACE reads, gives a single entry per CDR3 protein. The data contain about 260,000 distinct CDR3 sequences, roughly 7% of them singletons. Another study also made use of these data, one on yellow fever vaccine responses in identical twins.

Specimen: memory (CD45RO+) T cells sorted from blood. The receptors stem from a woman between 18 and 29 years old in good health. CDR3s include the opening cysteine and the closing phenylalanine or tryptophan. Size tells how often a clone was seen (once, few, many) or the class of an expanded clone, and some rows leave it out.

V,size,J,CDR3
TRBV7-6,few,TRBJ2-7,CASSLDSYYEQYF
TRBV15,-,TRBJ2-7,CATSREPGRAYEQYF
TRBV29-1,many,TRBJ2-5,CSVEDGAAGDQETQYF
TRBV3-1,few,TRBJ2-1,CASSPRQGGNEQFF
TRBV7-3,-,TRBJ2-2,CASSLSHSGANTGELFF
TRBV4-1,many,TRBJ2-3,CASSLTTAGQGTDTQYF
TRBV6-2/TRBV6-3,many,TRBJ2-7,CASRSNNYEQYF
TRBV5-1,many,TRBJ2-2,CASSLSVGQGVSGELFF
TRBV2,-,TRBJ2-7,CASSSVGLGKYYEQYF
TRBV12-3/TRBV12-4,many,TRBJ2-1,CASSFWGSSYNEQFF
TRBV20-1,many,TRBJ1-4,CSARKTGEFGKLFF
TRBV3-1,many,TRBJ2-2,CASGRTGNAGELFF
TRBV29-1,few,TRBJ1-2,CSVEPGGVFGYTF
TRBV3-1,few,TRBJ1-2,CASSQDFGGLSNYGYTF
TRBV5-6,many,TRBJ2-2,CASSPPKGAGPGELFF
TRBV3-1,few,TRBJ2-7,CASSLGLAGGSSYEQYF